The rows below give T cell receptor beta chains drawn from one sample of a study of blood T cell repertoires in COVID-19. The table came from immunoSEQ multiplex PCR; TCRdb's copy has only in-frame clones and leaves some out. The sample lists around 130,000 clones, 88% occurring once. Sequencing input: peripheral blood. These receptors were obtained from a human donor with COVID-19, enrolled during active disease. The donor label of this sample is uncertain. CDR3s include the opening cysteine and the closing phenylalanine or tryptophan. D genes are given only for firm matches. The listing skips clone size in some rows; elsewhere it reads once, few, many or a size class.

j_call v_call clone_size d_call cdr3_nt cdr3_aa
TRBJ1-1 TRBV7-9 few . TGTGCCAGCAGCTTAGACGTCAGGCAGACTGAAGCTTTCTTT CASSLDVRQTEAFF
TRBJ2-7 TRBV5-1 . TRBD2 TGCGCCAGCAGGGGGAGCGGGAAGTTCTACGAGCAGTACTTC CASRGSGKFYEQYF
TRBJ1-2 TRBV2 . . TGTGCCAGCAGCCAGATCCCAGCGGACTATGGCTACACCTTC CASSQIPADYGYTF
TRBJ1-3 TRBV7-9 . . TGTGCCAGCACCGCCGGGGAAAACACCATATATTTT CASTAGENTIYF
TRBJ1-3 TRBV28 . . TGTGCCAGCAGTTTAACAGGGTCCTGGACCAGTTGGGAATTAAACACCATATATTTT CASSLTGSWTSWELNTIYF
TRBJ1-2 TRBV4-2 . TRBD1 TGTGCCAGCAGCCAAGATCCCGACAGGGGAATAGCTACCCACTATGGCTACACCTTC CASSQDPDRGIATHYGYTF
TRBJ2-5 TRBV11-2 . . TGTGCCAGCAGCTTTCGACTTCAAGAGACCCAGTACTTC CASSFRLQETQYF
TRBJ2-7 TRBV9 . TRBD2 TGTGCCAGCAGCCCTGGGGCGGGGGGCCTCTACGAGCAGTACTTC CASSPGAGGLYEQYF
TRBJ2-1 TRBV12-3/TRBV12-4 . . TGTGCCAGCATGCGACTCACGGATGAGCAGTTCTTC CASMRLTDEQFF
TRBJ2-5 TRBV7-9 . . TGTGCCAGCAGCTTGAGGGGCGGGGTCCAAGAGACCCAGTACTTC CASSLRGGVQETQYF
TRBJ1-2 TRBV6-5 . TRBD1 TGTGCCAGCAGACACGGACAGGGGGTCTATGGCTACACCTTC CASRHGQGVYGYTF
TRBJ2-5 TRBV7-9 . . TGTGCCAGCAGTGCCCGGACAGCCGAGACCCAGTACTTC CASSARTAETQYF
TRBJ1-1 TRBV19 . . TGTGCCAGTAGTGTTGGCGGGAGGCTCTCGAACACTGAAGCTTTCTTT CASSVGGRLSNTEAFF
TRBJ2-7 TRBV5-1 . . TGCGCCAGCAGCGAACAGGGCCACGAGCAGTACTTC CASSEQGHEQYF
TRBJ1-6 TRBV6-5 . . TGTGCCAGCACCCGAGGCGGGACGGATTCACCCCTCCACTTT CASTRGGTDSPLHF
TRBJ2-3 TRBV7-9 few . TGTGCCAGCAGCTTAGGGCAGGGAACGCAGTATTTT CASSLGQGTQYF
TRBJ2-7 TRBV2 . TRBD2 TGTGCCAGCAGAAGGGGGACTAGCGCCTACGAGCAGTACTTC CASRRGTSAYEQYF
TRBJ1-2 TRBV11-2 . . TGTGCCAGCAGCTTTTCTCAGGGCGCCCACTATGGCTACACCTTC CASSFSQGAHYGYTF
TRBJ2-1 TRBV3-1/TRBV3-2 . TRBD2 TGTGCCAGCAGCCCCAGGACTAGCGGGACCAATGAGCAGTTCTTC CASSPRTSGTNEQFF
TRBJ2-3 TRBV10-3 . . TGTGCCATCAGTGAAGAGGTCAGCACAGATACGCAGTATTTT CAISEEVSTDTQYF
TRBJ2-3 TRBV6-4 . . TGTGCCAGCAGTGTGGAGGGCACAGATACGCAGTATTTT CASSVEGTDTQYF
TRBJ1-4 TRBV18 . . TGTGCCAGCTCACCAAGGGTTCAGGGCCAAATGGTAAATGAAAAACTGTTTTTT CASSPRVQGQMVNEKLFF
TRBJ2-2 TRBV11-3 . . TGTGCCAGCAGCTTAGGCCAGGGCCCCGGGGAGCTGTTTTTT CASSLGQGPGELFF
TRBJ2-7 TRBV15 . . TGTGCCACCAGCAGAGGAACAGGCTCCTACGAGCAGTACTTC CATSRGTGSYEQYF
TRBJ1-3 TRBV9 . TRBD1 TGTGCCAGCAGCGTAGGACAGGGGGACGGAAACACCATATATTTT CASSVGQGDGNTIYF
TRBJ1-5 TRBV7-9 many . TGTGCCAGCAGCTTAGACCCCCCCCAGGATCAGCCCCAGCATTTT CASSLDPPQDQPQHF
TRBJ2-2 TRBV5-5 . . TGTGCCAGCAGCCCCGTCGGGGGAACCGGGGAGCTGTTTTTT CASSPVGGTGELFF
TRBJ2-1 TRBV7-2 . . TGTGCCAGCAGAACAGGTTTTTGGCAATCCGGGGGCAATGAGCAGTTCTTC CASRTGFWQSGGNEQFF
TRBJ2-1 TRBV24-1 . TRBD2 TGTGCCACCAGTGGCCTGGAGGCTAGCGGTCACAATGAGCAGTTCTTC CATSGLEASGHNEQFF
TRBJ1-2 TRBV30 . . TGTGCCTGGAGTCGGACATTCTATGGCTACACCTTC CAWSRTFYGYTF
TRBJ2-7 TRBV11-2 . TRBD1 TGTGCCAGCAGCTTAGGGGACAGCTACGAGCAGTACTTC CASSLGDSYEQYF
TRBJ1-5 TRBV7-9 . TRBD1 TGTGCCAGCAGCTGTCCCCCTGCCGGGACAGGGAATTTCAATCAGCCCCAGCATTTT CASSCPPAGTGNFNQPQHF
TRBJ1-1 TRBV9 . TRBD1 TGTGCCAGCAGCGACCTTCGGGACAGGAGCACTGAAGCTTTCTTT CASSDLRDRSTEAFF
TRBJ2-7 TRBV2 . TRBD2 TGTGCCAGCAGTGAAAGGACTAGTAGCGAGCAGTACTTC CASSERTSSEQYF
TRBJ1-5 TRBV30 once . TGTGCCTGGAGTAAGGTGGAGACCGGTCAGCCCCAGCATTTT CAWSKVETGQPQHF
TRBJ1-1 TRBV5-4 . TRBD1 TGTGCCAGCAGCACCCTGGACAGGGAGGGCACTGAAGCTTTCTTT CASSTLDREGTEAFF
TRBJ1-1 TRBV14 . TRBD1 TGTGCCAGCAGCCAAATAGCGGGACAGGGGGCCCAGAGGCTGAACACTGAAGCTTTCTTT CASSQIAGQGAQRLNTEAFF
TRBJ2-3 TRBV6-5 once TRBD2 TGTGCCAGCAGTTACGCTAGCGGGCCTACAGATACGCAGTATTTT CASSYASGPTDTQYF
TRBJ1-2 TRBV9 . TRBD1 TGTGCCAGCAGCTTGAGGGACAGGGGGCTTGCCTATGGCTACACCTTC CASSLRDRGLAYGYTF
TRBJ1-3 TRBV14 . . TGTGCCAGCAGCCAAAAGTCAGGGCCTGGAAACACCATATATTTT CASSQKSGPGNTIYF
TRBJ1-3 TRBV28 . . TGTGCCAGCAGCTTCCCGGGGGGGTCAGGAAACACCATATATTTT CASSFPGGSGNTIYF
TRBJ1-2 TRBV19 . . TGTGCCAGTAGTATAGTGGACAGCCCGTGGTATGGCTACACCTTC CASSIVDSPWYGYTF
TRBJ1-2 TRBV6-5 . . TGTGCCAGCAGCGGACTCCCCGGTAACTATGGCTACACCTTC CASSGLPGNYGYTF
TRBJ2-1 TRBV5-4 . . TGTGCCAGCAGCCAGGACACCCTCTCCTACAATGAGCAGTTCTTC CASSQDTLSYNEQFF
TRBJ2-2 TRBV5-5 . . TGTGCCAGCAGCTTGAGGGCGGGGGCCGTGAACACCGGGGAGCTGTTTTTT CASSLRAGAVNTGELFF
TRBJ2-1 TRBV3-1/TRBV3-2 . . TGTGCCAGCAGCCCCCAATCCTACAATGAGCAGTTCTTC CASSPQSYNEQFF
TRBJ1-6 TRBV7-6 . TRBD1 TGTGCCAGCAGCACAGGACAGGGTTGGAATTCACCCCTCCACTTT CASSTGQGWNSPLHF
TRBJ1-6 TRBV7-2 . . TGTGCCAGCAGCCGTGACACGCCTGGGAATTCACCCCTCCACTTT CASSRDTPGNSPLHF
TRBJ2-7 TRBV7-9 . TRBD2 TGTGCCAGCAGTTATCCCCCTCGGGGGGACGAGCAGTACTTC CASSYPPRGDEQYF
TRBJ1-5 TRBV7-2 . TRBD1 TGTGCCAGCAGGGCAGGACAGGGGTATCAGCCCCAGCATTTT CASRAGQGYQPQHF
TRBJ1-3 TRBV11-2 once TRBD1 TGTGCCAGCAGCGGGGGGGACAGGAGAAATTCTGGAAACACCATATATTTT CASSGGDRRNSGNTIYF
TRBJ1-5 TRBV7-9 . . TGTGCCAGCAGCTTACAGGGCAATCAGCCCCAGCATTTT CASSLQGNQPQHF
TRBJ2-7 TRBV7-9 . . TGTGCCAGCACCCCCGCGTCTAGCGAGCAGTACTTC CASTPASSEQYF
TRBJ2-3 TRBV3-1/TRBV3-2 . . TGTGCCAGCAGCCAAGACATAGACTCGCGCACAGATACGCAGTATTTT CASSQDIDSRTDTQYF
TRBJ1-3 TRBV18 few . TGTGCCAGCTCACCACAACGGGGAAGATCTGGAAACACCATATATTTT CASSPQRGRSGNTIYF
TRBJ1-4 TRBV28 . TRBD1 TGTGCCAGCAGTAACGGACAGGGCAATGAAAAACTGTTTTTT CASSNGQGNEKLFF